The 32 T cell receptor beta chains below all came from one sample that was sequenced in a study of T cells in Graves' hyperthyroidism and ophthalmopathy. Amplified regions were TCR beta CDR3 sequences from RNA transcripts. The study used the HTBI primer set for a first-round RT-PCR of the TCR CDR3. TCRdb re-called the multiplex PCR reads through MiXCR, storing one row per CDR3 protein. There are about 640,000 distinct CDR3 sequences in the sample; roughly 20% occur only once, and under 35% lies in the top ten. The sequenced material came from blood. The receptors here all came from a man younger than 40 with Graves' ophthalmopathy.

This clonotype was counted ten times or more. The chain combines TRBV3-1 with TRBJ2-7; no firm D call. Trimming took off 4 bases at V and 3 bases at J, with 10 bases between the two ends. Germline V CDR1 and CDR2: LGHDT, YNNKEL (reference sequence). CDR3 length: 13 amino acids. The CDR3 loop is CASSRSYSYEQYF. The CDR3 DNA is TGTGCCAGCAGCCGATCCTACAGCTACGAGCAGTACTTC.

A remark on this clonotype: Relative to the germline gene, one junction end is altered; a read error may explain this. This chain links TRBV11-2 with TRBJ1-6; D not certain. CDR1 SGHAT and CDR2 FQNNGV come from the germline V gene. The CDR3 is made up of 12 amino acids. The CDR3, as DNA: TGTGCCAGCAGCTCCAATAATTCACCCCTCCACTTT. This gives the protein CASSSNNSPLHF.

This clonotype has only a few counts. The junction does not match germline at one end; this may be a read error. The J gene is TRBJ2-6, the V gene TRBV6-2 or TRBV6-3; possibly TRBD1 for D (5 bases). The germline V gene has CDR1 MNHEY and CDR2 SVGEGT. The CDR3 has 17 amino acids. The CDR3 region is CASSDGPTLSGANALTF. The DNA of the CDR3 is TGTGCCAGCAGTGACGGACCGACACTCTCTGGGGCCAACGCCCTGACTTTC.

The chain couples TRBV5-8 to TRBJ2-3, with D hard to call. This CDR3 contains 15 residues. V dropped 3 bases and J dropped 7 bases, with 18 bases sitting between them. The germline CDR1 and CDR2 sequences are SGHTS and YDEGEE. CDR3: CASSSSWSGVNTQYF. CDR3 bases: TGTGCCAGCAGCTCGAGCTGGAGTGGTGTAAATACGCAGTATTTT.

This clonotype was observed a handful of times. The chain links TRBV20-1 to TRBJ2-1; D may be TRBD1 (5 bases). The CDR3 is 11 amino acids. The germline gives CDR1 DFQATT, CDR2 SNEGSKA (reference sequence). V lost 1 base, J lost 14 bases, and 12 bases lay in between. CDR3 DNA sequence: TGCAGTGCTAGAGCAGGTCAGGGCGAGTTCTTC. Amino acids: CSARAGQGEFF.

This clonotype was seen a single time. This chain joins TRBV6-2 or TRBV6-3 and TRBJ2-3; 7 bases align to TRBD2. Germline V gives CDR1 MNHEY, CDR2 SVGEGT. The CDR3 has 15 residues. V lost 8 bases and J lost 0; bases outside the gene matches: 8. The CDR3, as DNA: TGTGCCAGCGGTAAGGGACTACCTAGCACAGATACGCAGTATTTT. Protein sequence: CASGKGLPSTDTQYF.

The chain joins TRBV28 to TRBJ2-1; D is ambiguous. Germline V gives CDR1 MDHEN, CDR2 SYDVKM. The CDR3 has 12 residues. Between the trimmed V and J ends, which lost 8 bases and 12 bases, there was a span of 17 bases. The CDR3 DNA follows: TGTGCCAGCCAACTTAAAGTGGGTTGGCAGTTCTTC. As protein: CASQLKVGWQFF.

The sample holds many counts of this clonotype. The J gene is TRBJ2-1, the V gene TRBV12-3 or TRBV12-4; 8 bases are a match to TRBD2. CDR3 length: 14 amino acids. J gave up 8 bases and V 6 bases, and 9 bases lay outside the gene matches. The CDR3 DNA follows: TGTGCCAGCAGCTATCCGGGACTAGAGGATGAGCAGTTCTTC. Protein: CASSYPGLEDEQFF.

On this clonotype: A read error may account for a junction end that differs from germline. The rearrangement links TRBV6-2 or TRBV6-3 to TRBJ1-6; 12 positions match TRBD1. The CDR3 contains 19 residues. The V gene's germline CDR1 is MNHEY and CDR2 SVGEGT. The chain's CDR3 is CASRTPGQGAMTYSSPLHF. The CDR3 DNA is TGTGCCAGCAGAACGCCGGGACAGGGGGCAATGACCTATAGTTCACCCCTCCACTTT.

This clonotype was seen at least ten times. The V gene is TRBV7-2, the J gene TRBJ1-5; 7 nucleotides agree with TRBD1. Per germline, CDR1 SGHTA and CDR2 FQGNSA. Trimming took 4 bases from V and 3 from J; bases not matched to a gene: 6. This CDR3 spans 15 amino acids. DNA for the CDR3: TGTGCCAGCAGCTCCTGGGACAGCGACAATCAGCCCCAGCATTTT. It is translated as CASSSWDSDNQPQHF.

This clonotype showed up just a few times. The chain recombines TRBV24-1 with TRBJ2-1; TRBD1 agrees at 7 bases. CDR3 size: 14 residues. V lost 4 bases, J lost 10 bases, and 9 bases stayed unmatched. Germline CDR1 and CDR2: KGHDR and SFDVKD. DNA for the CDR3: TGTGCCACCAGTGAACAGGGACAGCCGATGGAGCAGTTCTTC. It translates to CATSEQGQPMEQFF.

This clonotype has a count of ten or more. The gene calls are TRBV28 and TRBJ2-1; perhaps TRBD2 as D (5 bases). Germline V gene sequence: CDR1 MDHEN, CDR2 SYDVKM. The CDR3 covers 14 residues. V lost 8 bases to trimming and J lost 8 bases, with 19 bases between them. The CDR3 coding sequence is TGTGCCAGCCTATTGTTGGGAAGAGGGCATGAGCAGTTCTTC. It yields the protein CASLLLGRGHEQFF.

The chain carries TRBV4-3 and TRBJ2-2; 8 positions match TRBD1. Germline assignment: CDR1 LGHNA and CDR2 YSLEER. This CDR3 has 17 amino acids. V was pared by 0 bases and J by 6 bases, with 9 bases of the junction left unmatched. The CDR3 nucleotides read TGCGCCAGCAGCCAAGAAAAGGACAGGGAAGGGGCCGGGGAGCTGTTTTTT. It translates to CASSQEKDREGAGELFF.

This clonotype was found a few times. This chain links TRBV12-3 or TRBV12-4 with TRBJ2-1, with D perhaps matching TRBD1 or TRBD2 (7 bases each). The CDR3 has 20 amino acids. The ends were cut back, 5 bases at V and 3 bases at J, with 29 bases in the middle. CDR3 residues: CASSPNRGGTEFKYYNEQFF. DNA for the CDR3: TGTGCCAGCAGTCCAAATAGGGGGGGGACAGAATTTAAGTACTACAATGAGCAGTTCTTC.

This clonotype came up a few times. The chain links TRBV2 to TRBJ2-1, with a tentative D call TRBD2 (5 bases). Germline CDR1 and CDR2: SNHLY and FYNNEI. V lost 6 bases and J lost 8, with 17 bases in between. The CDR3 runs to 14 residues. CDR3 in amino acids: CASSVGEGRYEQFF. The CDR3 coding sequence is TGTGCCAGCAGCGTAGGAGAGGGCAGGTATGAGCAGTTCTTC.

In this sample, this clonotype turned up many times. The CDR3 nucleotides are TGTGCCAGCAGTTACTTGGGCGAGCAGTACTTC. Protein sequence: CASSYLGEQYF. The J gene is TRBJ2-7, the V gene TRBV6-5; D is unresolved. Germline V lookup: CDR1 MNHEY, CDR2 SVGAGI. The CDR3 covers 11 residues. The V end was cut by 1 base, the J end by 6 bases, with 4 bases between.

This chain connects TRBV7-9 to TRBJ1-2; TRBD1 aligns across 7 bases. Germline V gene data show CDR1 as SEHNR and CDR2 as FQNEAQ (reference sequence). J was trimmed by 6 bases and V by 5 bases; bases with no gene match: 21. The CDR3 covers 18 residues. The CDR3 nucleotides are TGTGCCAGCAGCCCATACACTGCGCCTAAGACAGGGAGGGATGGCTACACCTTC. Protein sequence: CASSPYTAPKTGRDGYTF.

This clonotype was observed at least ten times. The chain couples TRBV6-1 to TRBJ1-5, with D possibly matching TRBD1 (5 bases). Germline-derived CDR1 and CDR2 are MNHNS and SASEGT. V shed 11 bases and J shed 10 bases, with 18 bases lying between them. This CDR3 is 12 amino acids long. The CDR3: CACYGTAGPQHF. The CDR3 nucleotides are TGTGCCTGCTACGGGACCGCGGGCCCCCAGCATTTT.

The genes are TRBV10-1 and TRBJ2-5; TRBD2 aligns across 8 bases. Looked up from germline, CDR1 is WNHNN and CDR2 is SYGVQD (reference sequence). This CDR3 comprises 15 residues. V dropped 3 bases and J dropped 2; count of bases not matched to a gene: 5. For the CDR3, the DNA is TGCGCCAGCAGTGATCCTTTAGCGGGGCAAGAGACCCAGTACTTC. It translates to CASSDPLAGQETQYF.

This clonotype was detected ten times or more. This sequence joins TRBV7-2 and TRBJ1-1; D remains ambiguous. Germline CDR1 SGHTA, CDR2 FQGNSA. The V end was cut by 4 bases, the J end by 11 bases, with 14 bases between. This CDR3 has 12 residues. This CDR3 is CASSSGRTRAFF. In DNA, the CDR3 is TGTGCCAGCAGCTCCGGCCGGACCCGGGCTTTCTTT.

This clonotype was detected only a few times. CDR3 protein: CASSPHPRTDTQYF. The CDR3 DNA is TGTGCCAGCAGTCCTCACCCGAGGACAGATACGCAGTATTTT. The gene calls are TRBV27 and TRBJ2-3; D unresolved. The V end lost 5 bases, the J end lost 3 bases, and 12 bases lay between the germline ends. The CDR3 contains 14 residues. Germline loops: CDR1 MNHEY, CDR2 SMNVEV (reference sequence).

The J gene is TRBJ2-2, the V gene TRBV12-3 or TRBV12-4; 12 bases agree with TRBD2. Germline trimming cut 4 bases from V and 8 bases from J; bases unmatched to any gene: 5. The CDR3 is 15 residues long. The DNA for the CDR3 is TGTGCCAGCAGTTCGAGACTAGCGGGAGTGGGGGAGCTGTTTTTT. Translating gives CASSSRLAGVGELFF.

J is TRBJ2-3 and V is TRBV7-3; D is unclear. Trimming shortened V by 3 bases and J by 3 bases, and 10 bases separated the two germline ends. CDR3 size: 14 residues. The germline V gene has CDR1 SGHTA and CDR2 FQGTGA. Here the CDR3 DNA reads TGTGCCAGCAGCTTGGACGTTAGAACAGATACGCAGTATTTT. It encodes CASSLDVRTDTQYF. The full variable domain, in which reference TRBV7-3 and TRBJ2-3 provide the parts outside the CDR3, is GAGVSQTPSNKVTEKGKYVELRCDPISGHTALYWYRQSLGQGPEFLIYFQGTGAADDSGLPNDRFFAVRPEGSVSTLKIQRTERGDSAVYLCASSLDVRTDTQYFGPGTRLTVL.

This chain links TRBV11-3 with TRBJ2-2, with D maybe TRBD2 (6 bases). The CDR3 sequence is 15 residues long. The V end lost 4 bases, the J end lost 4 bases, and 13 bases lay between the germline ends. Germline loops: CDR1 SGHNT, CDR2 YENEEA. The DNA for the CDR3 is TGTGCCAGCAGCTCCTTAGGGACTCTCACCGGGGAGCTGTTTTTT. This gives the protein CASSSLGTLTGELFF.

The genes are TRBV7-2 and TRBJ2-1, with 14 bases aligning to TRBD2. This CDR3 is 15 amino acids long. Germline V gene sequence: CDR1 SGHTA, CDR2 FQGNSA. Trimming at V came to 6 bases and at J to 9 bases, leaving 7 bases not matched to a gene. CDR3 residues: CASRTVGTSGGEQFF. The CDR3, as DNA: TGTGCCAGCAGGACAGTAGGGACTAGCGGGGGTGAGCAGTTCTTC.

The chain is built from TRBV2 and TRBJ2-3; unclear D gene. The CDR3 covers 12 residues. The germline V and J ends were trimmed by 3 bases and 2 bases, with 3 bases remaining between them. Germline CDR1 is SNHLY and CDR2 is FYNNEI. CDR3 protein: CASSDPTDTQYF. The CDR3, as DNA: TGTGCCAGCAGTGACCCCACAGATACGCAGTATTTT. Based on the CDR3 plus reference TRBV2 and TRBJ2-3, the full variable domain is EPEVTQTPSHQVTQMGQEVILRCVPISNHLYFYWYRQILGQKVEFLVSFYNNEISEKSEIFDDQFSVERPDGSNFTLKIRSTKLEDSAMYFCASSDPTDTQYFGPGTRLTVL.

This clonotype was counted ten times or more. The chain is built from TRBV20-1 and TRBJ2-1; TRBD1 matches 7 bases. Looked up from germline, CDR1 is DFQATT and CDR2 is SNEGSKA (reference sequence). CDR3 size: 13 residues. After removal of 5 bases from V and 6 bases from J, the junction contained 7 bases not matched to a gene. CDR3 DNA: TGCAGTGCTGACAGGGTAGCTGGCAATGAGCAGTTCTTC. Its protein product is CSADRVAGNEQFF.

This clonotype was counted ten times or more. The V and J genes are TRBV18 and TRBJ2-7, with D possibly being TRBD2 (5 bases). This CDR3 comprises 15 residues. Between the trimmed V and J ends, which lost 0 bases and 0 bases, there was a span of 9 bases. Germline V lookup: CDR1 KGHSH, CDR2 LQKENI. CDR3 sequence (DNA): TGTGCCAGCTCACCACCGGCTAGCCCCTCCTACGAGCAGTACTTC. It yields the protein CASSPPASPSYEQYF.

This clonotype came up many times. V usage is TRBV7-2 and J usage is TRBJ2-1; a weak D match, TRBD2 (5 bases). The CDR3 has 13 residues. With 5 bases removed from V and 7 bases from J, the gap between germline ends came to 12 bases. The V gene's germline CDR1 is SGHTA and CDR2 FQGNSA. This chain's CDR3 is CASSPGLVNEQFF. Written as DNA, the CDR3 is TGTGCCAGCAGCCCCGGACTGGTTAATGAGCAGTTCTTC. Variable domain in full (rest from reference TRBV7-2 and TRBJ2-1): GAGVSQSPSNKVTEKGKDVELRCDPISGHTALYWYRQSLGQGLEFLIYFQGNSAPDKSGLPSDRFSAERTGGSVSTLTIQRTQQEDSAVYLCASSPGLVNEQFFGPGTRLTVL.

The chain employs TRBV27 and TRBJ2-4; a weak D match, TRBD2 (5 bases). Deletions cut 5 bases from V and 1 base from J, with 12 bases between. There are 15 residues in the CDR3. Germline V gene data show CDR1 as MNHEY and CDR2 as SMNVEV (reference sequence). This chain's CDR3 is CASSRAGGAKNIQYF. CDR3 bases: TGTGCCAGCAGTCGTGCGGGCGGTGCCAAAAACATTCAGTACTTC.

The chain uses TRBV27 and TRBJ1-5; D remains ambiguous. CDR1 and CDR2 from the germline V gene are MNHEY and SMNVEV (reference sequence). Between the trimmed V and J ends, which lost 3 bases and 8 bases, there was a span of 14 bases. This CDR3 has 14 amino acids. CDR3 nucleotides: TGTGCCAGCAGTTTGCAAGCTACTCTAGAGCCCCAGCATTTT. Its protein is CASSLQATLEPQHF.

This clonotype has more than one count but fewer than ten. CDR3 region: CATSRGPAGGPGDTQYF. The CDR3 nucleotides are TGTGCCACCAGCAGAGGCCCAGCGGGAGGGCCAGGGGATACGCAGTATTTT. This rearrangement joins TRBV15 to TRBJ2-3; 10 nucleotides match TRBD2. The trim removed 1 base at V and 6 bases at J, leaving 10 bases unmatched. Looked up from germline, CDR1 is LNHNV and CDR2 is YYDKDF (reference sequence). The CDR3 totals 17 residues.